A single sample gave rise to the 7 T cell receptor beta chains below, sequenced in a study of CD8 T cells in Susac syndrome. RNA, at 0.5 to 1 ug, was reverse transcribed with random hexamers. TCRdb re-derived calls from the immunoSEQ multiplex PCR reads in MiXCR, one entry per CDR3 protein. This repertoire shows some 110,000 distinct CDR3 sequences, 85% to 95% found once; its top ten account for roughly 0.088%. Source material: CD4+ T cells from PBMCs. Receptors originate from a human donor with multiple sclerosis.

CDR3 loop: CATSRDRGQGVYGYTF. The CDR3 bases are TGTGCCACCAGCAGAGACCGGGGACAGGGAGTCTATGGCTACACCTTC. The V gene is TRBV15, the J gene TRBJ1-2, with 9 positions matching TRBD1. This CDR3 has 16 residues. V lost 0 bases, J lost 4 bases, and 6 bases stayed unmatched. Germline V gives CDR1 LNHNV, CDR2 YYDKDF (reference sequence). Full variable domain (outside the CDR3, taken from reference TRBV15 and TRBJ1-2): DAMVIQNPRYQVTQFGKPVTLSCSQTLNHNVMYWYQQKSSQAPKLLFHYYDKDFNNEADTPDNFQSRRPNTSFCFLDIRSPGLGDTAMYLCATSRDRGQGVYGYTFGSGTRLTVV.

This clonotype was seen a single time. The chain couples TRBV11-3 to TRBJ2-2; 8 nucleotides match TRBD1. Trimming took 4 bases from V and 1 from J; bases not matched to a gene: 2. Germline V gives CDR1 SGHNT, CDR2 YENEEA. The CDR3 is made up of 15 amino acids. The CDR3 nucleotides read TGTGCCAGCAGCTCGACAGGGGTGAACACCGGGGAGCTGTTTTTT. It encodes CASSSTGVNTGELFF.

This rearrangement joins TRBV2 to TRBJ1-2; 9 bases map to TRBD1. Per germline, CDR1 SNHLY and CDR2 FYNNEI. Trimming took 9 bases from V and 8 from J; bases not matched to a gene: 16. The CDR3 has 15 residues. The CDR3 sequence is CARVGPGQGTYGYTF. The CDR3, as DNA: TGTGCCAGAGTCGGACCGGGACAGGGAACATACGGCTACACCTTC. Supplemented by reference TRBV2 and TRBJ1-2, the full variable domain reads EPEVTQTPSHQVTQMGQEVILRCVPISNHLYFYWYRQILGQKVEFLVSFYNNEISEKSEIFDDQFSVERPDGSNFTLKIRSTKLEDSAMYFCARVGPGQGTYGYTFGSGTRLTVV.

This chain uses TRBV6-2 or TRBV6-3 with TRBJ2-7; no firm D call. Looked up from germline, CDR1 is MNHEY and CDR2 is SVGEGT. CDR3 size: 17 residues. The V end lost 1 base, the J end lost 0 bases, and 16 bases lay between the germline ends. The CDR3 spells CASSYYHSSKSSYEQYF. The CDR3 DNA reads as TGTGCCAGCAGTTACTACCACAGCTCAAAGAGCTCCTACGAGCAGTACTTC.

This clonotype was found a few times. The J gene is TRBJ1-5, the V gene TRBV7-9; D perhaps matches TRBD1 (5 bases). In germline, CDR1 is SEHNR, CDR2 FQNEAQ (reference sequence). The CDR3 spans 14 residues. V dropped 1 base and J dropped 4 bases, with 8 bases sitting between them. For the CDR3, the DNA is TGTGCCAGCAGCTTAGATCGGGGGAATCAGCCCCAGCATTTT. Residues: CASSLDRGNQPQHF.

This clonotype showed up just once. The chain joins TRBV30 to TRBJ2-3; a weak D match, TRBD1 (6 bases). Trimming took 3 bases from V and 9 from J, leaving 13 bases between them. The CDR3 consists of 12 residues. The germline CDR1 and CDR2 sequences are GTSNPN and SVGIG (reference sequence). CDR3 nucleotides: TGTGCCTGGAGCAAAACAGGGCACACGCAGTATTTT. Its protein product is CAWSKTGHTQYF.

This sequence joins TRBV5-6 and TRBJ2-3, with 12 bases identical to TRBD2. Germline trimming cut 4 bases from V and 0 bases from J; bases unmatched to any gene: 9. Looked up from germline, CDR1 is SGHDT and CDR2 is YYEEEE. CDR3 length: 18 residues. In DNA form, the CDR3 reads TGTGCCAGCAGCCGGACTAGCGGGGCAATCCCTAGCACAGATACGCAGTATTTT. This codes for CASSRTSGAIPSTDTQYF.